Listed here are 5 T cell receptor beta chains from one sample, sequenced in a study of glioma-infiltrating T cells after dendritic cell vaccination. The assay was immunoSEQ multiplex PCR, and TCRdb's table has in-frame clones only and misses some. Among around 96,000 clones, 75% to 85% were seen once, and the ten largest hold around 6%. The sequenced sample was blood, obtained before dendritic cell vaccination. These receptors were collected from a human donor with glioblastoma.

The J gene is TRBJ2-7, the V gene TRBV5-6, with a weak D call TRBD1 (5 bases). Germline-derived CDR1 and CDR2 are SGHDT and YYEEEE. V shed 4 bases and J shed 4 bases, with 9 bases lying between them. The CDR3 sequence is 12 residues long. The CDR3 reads CASSRTSYEQYF. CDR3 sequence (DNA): TGTGCCAGCAGCCGGACATCTTACGAGCAGTACTTC.

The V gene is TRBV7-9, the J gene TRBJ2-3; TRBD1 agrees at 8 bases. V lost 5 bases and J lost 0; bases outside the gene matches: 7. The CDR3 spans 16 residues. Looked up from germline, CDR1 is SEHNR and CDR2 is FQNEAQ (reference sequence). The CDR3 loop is CASSLADRASTDTQYF. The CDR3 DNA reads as TGTGCCAGCAGCCTCGCGGACAGGGCTAGCACAGATACGCAGTATTTT.

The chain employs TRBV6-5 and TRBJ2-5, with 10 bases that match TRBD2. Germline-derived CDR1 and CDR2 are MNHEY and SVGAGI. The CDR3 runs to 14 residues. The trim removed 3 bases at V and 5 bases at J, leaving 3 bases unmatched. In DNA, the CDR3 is TGTGCCAGCAGTTATCTAGCGGGAGTTGAGACCCAGTACTTC. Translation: CASSYLAGVETQYF.

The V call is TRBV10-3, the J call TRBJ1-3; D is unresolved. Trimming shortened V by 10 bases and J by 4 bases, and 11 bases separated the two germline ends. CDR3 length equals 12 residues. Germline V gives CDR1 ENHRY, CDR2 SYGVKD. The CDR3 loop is CATGDQGNTIYF. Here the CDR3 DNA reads TGTGCCACCGGGGATCAGGGAAACACCATATATTTT.

The CDR3 reads CASSLGPRSLTDTQYF. CDR3 nucleotide sequence: TGTGCCAGCAGCTTAGGGCCTCGTTCCCTCACAGATACGCAGTATTTT. The gene calls are TRBV7-9 and TRBJ2-3; D ambiguous. CDR1 is SEHNR, CDR2 FQNEAQ, per germline (reference sequence). CDR3 length: 16 amino acids. V shed 1 base and J shed 2 bases, with 13 bases lying between them.